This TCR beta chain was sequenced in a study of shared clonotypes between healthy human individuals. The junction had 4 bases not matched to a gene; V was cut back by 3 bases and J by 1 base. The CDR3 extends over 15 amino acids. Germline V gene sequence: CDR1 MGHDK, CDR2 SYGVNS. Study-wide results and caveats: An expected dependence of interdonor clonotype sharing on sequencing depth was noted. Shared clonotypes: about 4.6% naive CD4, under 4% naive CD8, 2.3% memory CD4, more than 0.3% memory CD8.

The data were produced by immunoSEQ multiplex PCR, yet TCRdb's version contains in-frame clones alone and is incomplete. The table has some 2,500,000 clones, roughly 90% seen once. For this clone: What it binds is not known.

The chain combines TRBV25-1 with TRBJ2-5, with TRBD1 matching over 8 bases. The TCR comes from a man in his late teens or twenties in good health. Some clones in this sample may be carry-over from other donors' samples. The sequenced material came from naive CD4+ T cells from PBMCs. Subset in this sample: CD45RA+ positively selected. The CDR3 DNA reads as TGTGCCAGCAGTGATCCGGGACAGGCCCAAGAGACCCAGTACTTC. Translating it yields CASSDPGQAQETQYF.